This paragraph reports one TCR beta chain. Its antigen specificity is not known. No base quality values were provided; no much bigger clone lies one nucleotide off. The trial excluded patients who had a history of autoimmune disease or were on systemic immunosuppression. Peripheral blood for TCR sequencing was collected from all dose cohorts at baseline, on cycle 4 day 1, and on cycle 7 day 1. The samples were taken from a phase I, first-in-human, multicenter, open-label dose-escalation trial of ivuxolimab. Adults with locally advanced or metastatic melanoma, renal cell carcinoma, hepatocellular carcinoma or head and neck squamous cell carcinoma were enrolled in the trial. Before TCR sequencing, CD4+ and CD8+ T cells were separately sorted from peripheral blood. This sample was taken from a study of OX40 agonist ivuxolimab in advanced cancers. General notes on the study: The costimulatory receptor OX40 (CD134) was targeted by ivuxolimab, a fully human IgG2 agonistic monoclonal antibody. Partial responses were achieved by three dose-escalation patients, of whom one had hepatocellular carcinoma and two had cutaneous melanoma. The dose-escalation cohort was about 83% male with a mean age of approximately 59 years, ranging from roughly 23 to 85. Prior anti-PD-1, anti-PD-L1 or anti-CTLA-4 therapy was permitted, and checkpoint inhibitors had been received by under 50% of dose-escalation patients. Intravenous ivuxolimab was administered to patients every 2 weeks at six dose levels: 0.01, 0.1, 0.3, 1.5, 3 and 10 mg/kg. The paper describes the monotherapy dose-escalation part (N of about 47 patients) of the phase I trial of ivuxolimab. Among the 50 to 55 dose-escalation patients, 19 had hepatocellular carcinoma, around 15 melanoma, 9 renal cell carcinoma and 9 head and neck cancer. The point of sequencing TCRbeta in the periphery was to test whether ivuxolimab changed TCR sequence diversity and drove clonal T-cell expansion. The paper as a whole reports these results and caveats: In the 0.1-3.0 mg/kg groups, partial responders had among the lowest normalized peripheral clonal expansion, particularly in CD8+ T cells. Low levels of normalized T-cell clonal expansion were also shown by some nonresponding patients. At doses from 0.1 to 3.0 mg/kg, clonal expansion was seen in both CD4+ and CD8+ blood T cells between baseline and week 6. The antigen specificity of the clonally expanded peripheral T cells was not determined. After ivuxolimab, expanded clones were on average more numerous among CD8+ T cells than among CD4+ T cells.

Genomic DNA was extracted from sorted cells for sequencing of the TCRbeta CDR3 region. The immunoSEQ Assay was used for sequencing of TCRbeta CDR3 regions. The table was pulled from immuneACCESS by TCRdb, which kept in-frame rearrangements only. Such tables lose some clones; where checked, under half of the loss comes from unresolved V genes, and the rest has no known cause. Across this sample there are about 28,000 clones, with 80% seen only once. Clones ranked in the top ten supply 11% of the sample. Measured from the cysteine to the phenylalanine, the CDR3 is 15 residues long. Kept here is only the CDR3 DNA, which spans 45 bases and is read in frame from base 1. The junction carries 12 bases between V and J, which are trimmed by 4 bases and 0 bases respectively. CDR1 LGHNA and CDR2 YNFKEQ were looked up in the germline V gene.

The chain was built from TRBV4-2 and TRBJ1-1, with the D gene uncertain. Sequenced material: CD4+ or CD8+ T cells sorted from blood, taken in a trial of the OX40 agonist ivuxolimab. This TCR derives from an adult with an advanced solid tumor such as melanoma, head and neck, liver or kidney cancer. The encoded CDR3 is CASSLGDHLNTEAFF. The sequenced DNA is TGTGCCAGCAGCCTCGGAGACCACCTGAACACTGAAGCTTTCTTT.